The 22 T cell receptor beta chains reported below all come from one sample, sequenced in a study of T cells in Graves' hyperthyroidism and ophthalmopathy. Amplified regions were TCR beta CDR3 sequences from RNA transcripts. The TCR CDR3 first-round RT-PCR relied on the HTBI primer set. TCRdb analysed the multiplex PCR reads with MiXCR anew, one entry per CDR3 protein. The sample shows 700,000 to 850,000 distinct CDR3 sequences, around 40% of them seen only once. The specimen was blood. The receptors shown here come from a woman aged 40 to 50 with Graves' hyperthyroidism.

V is TRBV29-1 and J is TRBJ2-3; D unclear. The ends were cut back, 1 base at V and 2 bases at J, with 7 bases in the middle. Germline V gives CDR1 SQVTM, CDR2 ANQGSEA. This CDR3 spans 13 amino acids. CDR3 sequence: CSVEGQYTDTQYF. The CDR3 region has the DNA TGCAGCGTTGAAGGCCAGTACACAGATACGCAGTATTTT.

The chain is built from TRBV30 and TRBJ1-2; 7 bases match TRBD1. Germline-derived CDR1 and CDR2 are GTSNPN and SVGIG (reference sequence). The CDR3 runs 14 residues. V was pared by 4 bases and J by 6 bases, with 11 bases of the junction left unmatched. The DNA for the CDR3 is TGTGCCTGGATCCTTCAGACAGGGCTACATGGCTACACCTTC. Amino acid sequence: CAWILQTGLHGYTF.

This clonotype was recorded many times. The gene calls are TRBV20-1 and TRBJ2-5, with a weak D call TRBD1 (5 bases). Germline CDR1 and CDR2: DFQATT and SNEGSKA (reference sequence). V was cut by 1 base and J by 0 bases, with 12 bases left in between. The CDR3 runs 15 residues. The CDR3 spells CSARVARAYQETQYF. CDR3 DNA sequence: TGCAGTGCTAGAGTGGCCAGGGCCTACCAAGAGACCCAGTACTTC.

This clonotype was seen more than once but under ten times. A junction boundary mismatches the germline segment, possibly from a read error. V is TRBV10-2 and J is TRBJ1-1; D might be TRBD1 (5 bases). The CDR3 is 14 residues long. CDR1 WSHSY and CDR2 SAAADI come from the germline V gene. In DNA form, the CDR3 reads TGTGCCAGCAGCCAAGATCAGGGCCCGACACTAGCTTTCTTT. It yields the protein CASSQDQGPTLAFF.

The chain uses TRBV7-6 and TRBJ2-1; D remains ambiguous. The V end was cut by 1 base, the J end by 5 bases, with 9 bases between. The CDR3 has 14 residues. Germline CDR1 and CDR2: SGHVS and FNYEAQ. The chain's CDR3 is CASSLEVRHNEQFF. Here the CDR3 DNA reads TGTGCCAGCAGCTTAGAGGTGAGGCACAATGAGCAGTTCTTC.

This clonotype appeared many times. The chain recombines TRBV4-3 with TRBJ1-6; tentatively, D is TRBD1 (6 bases). V gave up 4 bases and J gave up 4 bases, with 20 bases separating them. The CDR3 contains 18 residues. Germline CDR1 LGHNA, CDR2 YSLEER. The CDR3 bases are TGCGCCAGCAGCCCGGGAGGGAGGGGGTCCGGATATAATTCACCCCTCCACTTT. Translated: CASSPGGRGSGYNSPLHF.

The V and J genes are TRBV7-8 and TRBJ1-5; tentative D call: TRBD1 (5 bases). Per the germline V gene, CDR1 is SGHVS and CDR2 is FQNEAQ. The CDR3 sequence is 16 residues long. Trimming stripped 1 base from V and 0 bases from J, with 10 bases between. Written as DNA, the CDR3 is TGTGCCAGCAGCTTAGTCGCAGGGTCTAGCAATCAGCCCCAGCATTTT. This translates into CASSLVAGSSNQPQHF.

V usage is TRBV11-2 and J usage is TRBJ1-1; no clear D gene. There are 14 residues in the CDR3. Germline loops: CDR1 SGHAT, CDR2 FQNNGV. Trimming left V 3 bases short and J 1 base short, with 9 bases between. CDR3: CASSLQVGNTEAFF. The CDR3 DNA is TGTGCCAGCAGCTTGCAAGTCGGGAACACTGAAGCTTTCTTT.

This clonotype occurred a few times. This rearrangement joins TRBV14 to TRBJ1-1; possibly TRBD1 for D (5 bases). In germline, CDR1 is SGHDN, CDR2 FVKESK. V lost 8 bases, J lost 2 bases, and 21 bases lay in between. The CDR3 is 16 amino acids. The CDR3 DNA reads TGTGCCAGCTCACCACCGGCCCCGGGGGGAAACACTGAAGCTTTCTTT. Its protein is CASSPPAPGGNTEAFF.

The chain links TRBV16 to TRBJ1-4, with D perhaps matching TRBD1 (6 bases). V lost 4 bases and J lost 4, with 16 bases in between. The CDR3 is made up of 16 amino acids. CDR1 and CDR2 (germline): KGHSY, FQNENV. CDR3 in amino acids: CASSPRGGGDNEKLFF. DNA for the CDR3: TGTGCCAGCAGCCCGCGAGGGGGGGGGGATAATGAAAAACTGTTTTTT.

The CDR3 is CASSPQNEQYF. DNA for the CDR3: TGTGCCAGCTCACCACAAAACGAGCAGTACTTC. The chain combines TRBV18 with TRBJ2-7; unclear D gene. The germline V gene encodes CDR1 KGHSH and CDR2 LQKENI. CDR3 size: 11 residues. V was trimmed by 1 base and J by 5 bases, leaving 3 bases between them. Full variable domain (rest looked up from reference TRBV18 and TRBJ2-7): NAGVMQNPRHLVRRRGQEARLRCSPMKGHSHVYWYRQLPEEGLKFMVYLQKENIIDESGMPKERFSAEFPKEGPSILRIQQVVRGDSAAYFCASSPQNEQYFGPGTRLTVT.

With respect to this clonotype: Being one base from a much bigger clone, this may be a read error. The chain joins TRBV7-8 to TRBJ1-2, with D tentatively TRBD1 (5 bases). Germline assignment: CDR1 SGHVS and CDR2 FQNEAQ. The CDR3 consists of 17 residues. DNA of the CDR3: TGTGCCAGCAGCTTAGAGTTACAGGACACAACTAACTATGGCTTCACCTTC. It encodes CASSLELQDTTNYGFTF.

V is TRBV6-1 and J is TRBJ1-1, with 8 positions matching TRBD1. This CDR3 contains 15 residues. CDR1 MNHNS and CDR2 SASEGT come from the germline V gene. The trim removed 5 bases at V and 1 base at J, leaving 6 bases unmatched. CDR3 bases: TGTGCCAGCAGTAAGGCCGGGACAGGGAACACTGAAGCTTTCTTT. Its protein product is CASSKAGTGNTEAFF.

At least ten counts were recorded for this clonotype. The chain has TRBV10-3 and TRBJ2-5; 8 nucleotides agree with TRBD2. The trim removed 8 bases at V and 4 bases at J, leaving 3 bases unmatched. The CDR3 spans 12 residues. CDR1 is ENHRY and CDR2 is SYGVKD in the germline V gene. The CDR3 DNA reads TGTGCCATCGGTAGCGGGGTAGAGACCCAGTACTTC. Its translation: CAIGSGVETQYF.

V gene TRBV6-5 combines with J gene TRBJ1-2; D is ambiguous. The CDR3 has 13 amino acids. Per the germline V gene, CDR1 is MNHEY and CDR2 is SVGAGI. V lost 5 bases, J lost 4 bases, and 11 bases lay in between. CDR3 in amino acids: CASSLEEVYGYTF. CDR3 sequence (DNA): TGTGCCAGCAGTCTTGAAGAAGTCTATGGCTACACCTTC.

The V call is TRBV4-2, the J call TRBJ1-1; possible D gene TRBD1, 6 bases. This CDR3 spans 16 amino acids. V lost 0 bases, J lost 7 bases, and 18 bases lay in between. CDR1 and CDR2 (germline): LGHNA, YNFKEQ. The CDR3 region is CASSQDLGGGLSEAFF. The CDR3 DNA follows: TGTGCCAGCAGCCAAGATCTCGGAGGGGGGTTGAGTGAAGCTTTCTTT.

V gene TRBV6-5 combines with J gene TRBJ1-6; tentatively, D is TRBD1 (5 bases). The V end lost 4 bases, the J end lost 4 bases, and 14 bases lay between the germline ends. This CDR3 comprises 16 residues. Germline values: CDR1 MNHEY, CDR2 SVGAGI. The CDR3 coding sequence is TGTGCCAGCAGTTCCCGGGACCCAAGTTATAATTCACCCCTCCACTTT. The encoded protein is CASSSRDPSYNSPLHF.

The table lists this clonotype with a few counts. CDR3 sequence reads: CASIRGRNTGELFF. The CDR3 coding sequence is TGTGCCAGCATCCGCGGGAGGAACACCGGGGAGCTGTTTTTT. This sequence joins TRBV5-6 and TRBJ2-2, with TRBD2 matching 7 bases. Looked up from germline, CDR1 is SGHDT and CDR2 is YYEEEE. J gave up 1 base and V 6 bases, and 3 bases lay outside the gene matches. The CDR3 spans 14 residues.

This clonotype has only a few counts. The chain carries TRBV20-1 and TRBJ1-1; 8 bases agree with TRBD1. Germline V gives CDR1 DFQATT, CDR2 SNEGSKA (reference sequence). V lost 0 bases and J lost 3; bases outside the gene matches: 3. The CDR3 consists of 14 residues. The CDR3 loop is CSARDGQGYTEAFF. The CDR3 nucleotides read TGCAGTGCTAGAGACGGACAGGGATACACTGAAGCTTTCTTT.

There are many counts of this clonotype. The V gene is TRBV10-3, the J gene TRBJ1-2; unclear D gene. Germline V gene sequence: CDR1 ENHRY, CDR2 SYGVKD. V was clipped by 4 bases and J by 8 bases, with 11 bases between them. The CDR3 runs to 12 residues. The CDR3 sequence: CAISVSGDGYTF. The DNA of the CDR3 is TGTGCCATCAGTGTAAGTGGCGACGGCTACACCTTC.

Concerning this clonotype: An end of the junction differs from the germline gene, which may be a read error. V is TRBV7-2 and J is TRBJ2-6, with D maybe TRBD1 (5 bases). Germline V gene data show CDR1 as SGHTA and CDR2 as FQGNSA. The CDR3 has 14 amino acids. CDR3 nucleotide sequence: TGTGCCAGCGGCTTGTCCTCTGGGGCCAATGTCCTGACTTTC. It is translated as CASGLSSGANVLTF.

This clonotype was seen ten or more times. The chain uses TRBV20-1 and TRBJ1-1; D is uncertain. Looked up from germline, CDR1 is DFQATT and CDR2 is SNEGSKA (reference sequence). CDR3 length: 11 amino acids. V dropped 1 base and J dropped 3 bases, with 3 bases sitting between them. As DNA, the CDR3 is TGCAGTGCTAGAGCCTACACTGAAGCTTTCTTT. Amino acid sequence: CSARAYTEAFF.